The text below deals with one T cell receptor (beta chain). Its antigen remains unidentified. Every unsorted PBMC PCR replicate was loaded with about 290 ng DNA, tens of thousands of T cell genomes. Sequencing on ten immunoSEQ deep assay plates was performed for unsorted PBMC DNA. The table came from immunoSEQ multiplex PCR; TCRdb's copy has only in-frame clones and leaves some out. The sample has about 480,000 clones, about 79% seen once; the top ten hold around 13%. All the donors were Caucasian adults who lived in Nashville, Tennessee. The data were taken from a study of shared clonotypes between healthy human individuals. V lost 2 bases to trimming and J lost 5 bases, with 10 bases between them. Germline CDR1 is KGHSH and CDR2 is LQKENI. This CDR3 is 13 amino acids long. Whole-study findings and limits: The authors sampled blood alone, and tissue repertoires likely differ.

Sample: PBMCs. The TCR was taken from a middle-aged woman in good health. Some clones in this sample may be carry-over from other donors' samples. The chain uses TRBV18 and TRBJ2-7; D call uncertain. Here the CDR3 DNA reads TGTGCCAGCTCACCAGGTCCTATGAACGAGCAGTACTTC. Its translation: CASSPGPMNEQYF. The full variable domain, in which reference TRBV18 and TRBJ2-7 provide the parts outside the CDR3, is NAGVMQNPRHLVRRRGQEARLRCSPMKGHSHVYWYRQLPEEGLKFMVYLQKENIIDESGMPKERFSAEFPKEGPSILRIQQVVRGDSAAYFCASSPGPMNEQYFGPGTRLTVT.